The rows below give T cell receptor beta chains drawn from one sample of a study of shared clonotypes between healthy human individuals. Some clones are missing from TCRdb's copy, which holds only in-frame ones; the method was immunoSEQ multiplex PCR. The data contain 2 million to 2.5 million clones, 90% to 95% of them singletons. The sequenced material came from naive CD4+ T cells from PBMCs. These receptors were collected from a man aged 18 to 30 in good health. Some clones in this sample may be carry-over from other donors' samples. The CDR3 runs from the conserved cysteine through the conserved F or W. Each record gives: J gene, V gene, clone size, D gene, CDR3 protein, CDR3 DNA. The D gene is left open where the match is weak. Clone size is given for some rows only: seen once, a few or many times, or a class if the clone is expanded.

>TRBJ2-3|TRBV30|NA|TRBD1
CASDRGRGDTQYF
TGTGCCTCCGACAGGGGAAGAGGAGATACGCAGTATTTT
>TRBJ2-1|TRBV9|NA|NA
CASSRITPGVSSYNEQFF
TGTGCCAGCAGCAGGATTACCCCAGGGGTCAGCTCCTACAATGAGCAGTTCTTC
>TRBJ2-3|TRBV28|NA|NA
CASMDNEGADTQYF
TGTGCCAGCATGGATAACGAAGGGGCAGATACGCAGTATTTT
>TRBJ2-1|TRBV9|NA|TRBD2
CASSPRTSAVSGNEQFF
TGTGCCAGCAGCCCGCGGACTAGCGCCGTTTCGGGCAATGAGCAGTTCTTC
>TRBJ2-3|TRBV5-8|NA|TRBD2
CASSFPSGRAGTDTQYF
TGTGCCAGCAGCTTCCCCAGCGGGAGGGCCGGCACAGATACGCAGTATTTT
>TRBJ2-3|TRBV19|NA|NA
CASSMGLGTDTQYF
TGTGCCAGTAGTATGGGACTCGGAACAGATACGCAGTATTTT
>TRBJ1-5|TRBV6-4|NA|NA
CASSDGYRSRGGHSNQPQHF
TGTGCCAGCAGTGACGGGTACCGGAGCAGGGGAGGCCATAGCAATCAGCCCCAGCATTTT
>TRBJ2-7|TRBV7-9|NA|TRBD2
CASSFPTSGNTYEQYF
TGTGCCAGCAGCTTCCCCACTAGCGGGAATACATACGAGCAGTACTTC
>TRBJ1-5|TRBV28|NA|NA
CASSPPRAGNQPQHF
TGTGCCAGCAGTCCCCCTCGAGCAGGCAATCAGCCCCAGCATTTT
>TRBJ1-2|TRBV7-8|NA|NA
CASSPGPGAGYTF
TGTGCCAGCAGCCCAGGGCCTGGTGCTGGCTACACCTTC
>TRBJ2-7|TRBV5-6|NA|NA
CASSYSTGRVSYEQYF
TGTGCCAGCAGCTACTCAACGGGACGGGTCTCCTACGAGCAGTACTTC
>TRBJ1-3|TRBV6-5|NA|NA
CASSYSTGPGNTIYF
TGTGCCAGCAGTTACTCGACAGGCCCTGGAAACACCATATATTTT
>TRBJ1-4|TRBV7-2|NA|NA
CASSLGGNNEKLFF
TGTGCCAGCAGCTTAGGCGGAAATAATGAAAAACTGTTTTTT
>TRBJ2-1|TRBV6-6|NA|TRBD2
CASSPHGRGSYNEQFF
TGTGCCAGCAGCCCTCACGGGCGCGGGAGCTACAATGAGCAGTTCTTC
>TRBJ2-7|TRBV7-6|few|TRBD1
CASSNTGGFEQYF
TGTGCCAGCAGCAATACAGGGGGTTTCGAGCAGTACTTC
>TRBJ2-5|TRBV19|NA|TRBD1
CASSSRRTGKETQYF
TGTGCCAGTAGTTCGAGACGGACAGGGAAAGAGACCCAGTACTTC
>TRBJ1-5|TRBV28|NA|TRBD1
CASSRTGFSNQPQHF
TGTGCCAGCAGTCGGACAGGGTTTAGCAATCAGCCCCAGCATTTT
>TRBJ1-5|TRBV10-2|NA|TRBD1
CASSESTGSSNQPQHF
TGCGCCAGCAGTGAGTCGACAGGGTCTAGCAATCAGCCCCAGCATTTT
>TRBJ2-7|TRBV4-1|NA|NA
CASSQDVGYEQYF
TGCGCCAGCAGCCAAGATGTCGGGTACGAGCAGTACTTC
>TRBJ2-7|TRBV5-6|NA|NA
CASSLAFLYEQYF
TGTGCCAGCAGCTTGGCCTTCCTGTACGAGCAGTACTTC
>TRBJ1-1|TRBV28|NA|TRBD1
CASRETGTGVSEAFF
TGTGCCAGCAGGGAAACCGGGACAGGGGTCTCTGAAGCTTTCTTT
>TRBJ2-3|TRBV11-3|NA|TRBD2
CASSSSPALAGVDTQYF
TGTGCCAGCAGCTCCTCCCCGGCGTTAGCGGGAGTGGATACGCAGTATTTT
>TRBJ1-1|TRBV28|NA|NA
CASSSGPGNEAFF
TGTGCCAGCAGTTCCGGACCTGGGAATGAAGCTTTCTTT
>TRBJ2-1|TRBV28|NA|TRBD2
CASSTSSGTFF
TGTGCCAGCAGTACTTCTAGCGGTACCTTCTTC
>TRBJ2-5|TRBV5-1|NA|NA
CASSLEGGIIQETQYF
TGCGCCAGCAGCTTGGAGGGGGGGATCATCCAAGAGACCCAGTACTTC
>TRBJ2-5|TRBV29-1|NA|TRBD2
CSGRAGAQETQYF
TGCAGCGGACGAGCGGGAGCCCAAGAGACCCAGTACTTC
>TRBJ2-1|TRBV2|NA|NA
CASSAGLASYNEQFF
TGTGCCAGCAGTGCCGGGCTAGCCTCCTACAATGAGCAGTTCTTC
>TRBJ1-1|TRBV10-3|NA|NA
CAISESKVSEAFF
TGTGCCATCAGTGAGTCGAAGGTGTCTGAAGCTTTCTTT
>TRBJ2-3|TRBV5-4|NA|NA
CASKYGGGGPTDTQYF
TGTGCCAGCAAATATGGGGGGGGCGGGCCGACAGATACGCAGTATTTT
>TRBJ2-2|TRBV5-1|NA|NA
CASSNLVTTGELFF
TGCGCCAGCAGTAATTTGGTAACCACCGGGGAGCTGTTTTTT
>TRBJ2-3|TRBV28|NA|NA
CASSLSVLDTQYF
TGTGCCAGCAGTTTATCGGTTTTAGATACGCAGTATTTT
>TRBJ2-5|TRBV28|once|TRBD1
CASTPGQLRETQYF
TGTGCCAGCACCCCGGGACAGTTACGTGAGACCCAGTACTTC
>TRBJ1-1|TRBV28|NA|NA
CASRLPGQGTEAFF
TGTGCCAGCAGACTCCCAGGGCAGGGCACTGAAGCTTTCTTT
>TRBJ2-7|TRBV18|NA|TRBD1
CASSPGQGTTYEQYF
TGTGCCAGCTCACCCGGACAGGGGACTACCTACGAGCAGTACTTC
>TRBJ1-1|TRBV7-8|NA|TRBD1
CASSQPGTGRLNTEAFF
TGTGCCAGCAGCCAACCTGGGACAGGGAGATTGAACACTGAAGCTTTCTTT
>TRBJ2-5|TRBV18|NA|NA
CASSYRDIGVTQYF
TGTGCCAGCTCCTATCGGGACATCGGGGTGACCCAGTACTTC
>TRBJ1-5|TRBV11-1|NA|NA
CASSFSDQPQHF
TGTGCCAGCAGCTTCTCAGATCAGCCCCAGCATTTT
>TRBJ2-7|TRBV28|NA|TRBD1
CASSKGQGIYEQYF
TGTGCCAGCAGTAAGGGACAGGGTATCTACGAGCAGTACTTC
>TRBJ1-1|TRBV18|few|TRBD1
CASSQIEGANTEAFF
TGTGCCAGCTCACAAATAGAGGGGGCGAACACTGAAGCTTTCTTT
>TRBJ2-2|TRBV7-7|NA|NA
CASSFSAGGLNTGELFF
TGTGCCAGCAGTTTTTCGGCAGGGGGACTGAACACCGGGGAGCTGTTTTTT
>TRBJ2-7|TRBV4-2|NA|TRBD1
CASSQRDRGRREGYEQYF
TGTGCCAGCAGCCAGCGGGACAGGGGGAGGCGGGAGGGGTACGAGCAGTACTTC
>TRBJ2-3|TRBV25-1|NA|NA
CASSLGPGSTDTQYF
TGTGCCAGCAGTCTTGGGCCAGGAAGCACAGATACGCAGTATTTT
>TRBJ2-7|TRBV28|NA|NA
CASSPTFAAQYF
TGTGCCAGCAGCCCGACTTTCGCGGCGCAGTACTTC
>TRBJ2-1|TRBV4-1|NA|TRBD2
CASSQGISGSEQFF
TGCGCCAGCAGCCAAGGGATTAGCGGGAGTGAGCAGTTCTTC
>TRBJ2-2|TRBV5-1|NA|TRBD1
CASVGDRVKFSGELFF
TGCGCCAGTGTCGGGGACAGGGTAAAATTTTCCGGGGAGCTGTTTTTT
>TRBJ2-1|TRBV5-1|NA|NA
CASSFSEISSYNEQFF
TGCGCCAGCAGCTTTTCGGAGATTAGCTCCTACAATGAGCAGTTCTTC
>TRBJ2-5|TRBV5-1|NA|NA
CASSAGEETQYF
TGCGCCAGCAGTGCGGGTGAAGAGACCCAGTACTTC
>TRBJ2-7|TRBV27|once|TRBD1
CASRNRGYEQYF
TGTGCCAGCAGGAACAGGGGTTACGAGCAGTACTTC
>TRBJ1-1|TRBV28|NA|TRBD1
CASSLDRHTEAFF
TGTGCCAGCAGTTTGGACAGGCACACTGAAGCTTTCTTT